The 5 T cell receptor beta chains below were found in one sample sequenced in a study of blood T cell repertoires in COVID-19. This table comes from immunoSEQ multiplex PCR, and its TCRdb copy is limited to in-frame clones, with some not included. The data show 95,000 to 100,000 clones, approximately 86% seen once. Specimen: peripheral blood. Every receptor here comes from a man older than 75 with acute or convalescent COVID-19.

J is TRBJ2-1 and V is TRBV7-2; no clear D gene. Germline V gene sequence: CDR1 SGHTA, CDR2 FQGNSA. CDR3 length equals 14 residues. With 10 bases removed from V and 3 bases from J, the gap between germline ends came to 16 bases. DNA of the CDR3: TGTGCCACCTCGGAGTCGAATGGCTACAATGAGCAGTTCTTC. Encoded protein: CATSESNGYNEQFF.

This clone was observed a few times. The J gene is TRBJ2-7, the V gene TRBV5-5; TRBD2 aligns across 10 bases. Unmatched junction bases numbered 5, after V lost 1 base and J lost 4 bases. The germline V gene encodes CDR1 SGHKS and CDR2 YYEKEE (reference sequence). The CDR3 covers 15 residues. CDR3 nucleotide sequence: TGTGCCAGCAGCTTGCAGCGGGAGGGCCGGTACGAGCAGTACTTC. Its translation is CASSLQREGRYEQYF.

This clone was detected once. The V and J genes are TRBV6-1 and TRBJ1-1; the match to TRBD1 covers 8 bases. J lost 7 bases, V lost 3 bases, and 10 bases had no gene match. The germline gives CDR1 MNHNS, CDR2 SASEGT. The CDR3 runs to 15 residues. CDR3 protein: CASSEVAGGAGEAFF. CDR3 nucleotides: TGTGCCAGCAGTGAGGTGGCAGGGGGCGCGGGTGAAGCTTTCTTT.

CDR3 bases: TGTGCCAGTAGTGGACAGGGGGAAGGCTATGGCTACACCTTC. Protein sequence: CASSGQGEGYGYTF. This chain joins TRBV19 and TRBJ1-2; TRBD1 agrees at 10 bases. This CDR3 has 14 residues. Trimming at V came to 5 bases and at J to 4 bases, leaving 4 bases not matched to a gene. Germline CDR1 reads LNHDA; CDR2 reads SQIVND (reference sequence).

V is TRBV30 and J is TRBJ1-2; 8 bases are a match to TRBD1. The CDR3 is made up of 13 amino acids. Looked up from germline, CDR1 is GTSNPN and CDR2 is SVGIG (reference sequence). The V segment lost 3 bases and the J segment 4 bases; nucleotides outside the gene matches: 4. Here the CDR3 DNA reads TGTGCCTGGAGCGCTACAGGGGGCTATGGCTACACCTTC. Amino acid sequence: CAWSATGGYGYTF.